This TCR beta chain is from a study of early T cells in non-severe SARS-CoV-2 infection. Overall study: Sequencing input comprised bulk RNA from unsorted whole blood; chain pairing was not available.

One entry per CDR3 protein, called by TCRdb with MiXCR from the 5' RACE reads. The sample holds 40,000 to 60,000 distinct CDR3 sequences, more than 5.5% seen once. This clonotype was observed many times. The CDR3 runs to 15 residues. V trimming: 1 base; J trimming: 4 bases; junction bases outside the gene matches: 3. The germline CDR1 and CDR2 sequences are LGHNA and YNFKEQ. Here the sequenced sample was whole blood, taken at baseline. This clonotype was obtained from an adult who was a healthcare worker with PCR-confirmed SARS-CoV-2 infection or an uninfected control (not recorded which). V usage is TRBV4-2 and J usage is TRBJ1-1; the match to TRBD1 covers 10 bases. In DNA, the CDR3 is TGTGCCAGCAGCCAAGTGAGGACAGGGGGCACTGAAGCTTTCTTT. It encodes CASSQVRTGGTEAFF.